The clone carrying this TCR beta chain was counted between two and nine times. Its antigen is currently unknown. This sample was taken from a study of identical twins. Overall study results and limits: Modelling underestimated the level of out-of-frame TCR alpha sharing observed in monozygotic twins. Zero-insertion analyses might be partly confounded by invariant T cells like MAIT and iNKT.

This CDR3 has 15 amino acids. Trimming shortened V by 0 bases and J by 5 bases, and 15 bases separated the two germline ends. Germline lookup yields CDR1 SGHRS and CDR2 YFSETQ. A universal primer site arose from template switching, and cDNA bore unique molecular identifiers. MiXCR, run by TCRdb on the 5' RACE reads, gives a single entry per CDR3 protein. The sample has around 680,000 distinct CDR3 sequences; 8% to 9% are singletons. In addition, the sample was reused for a study of yellow fever vaccine responses in identical twins.

The sequencing input was PBMCs. This TCR was sampled from a young woman in good health. The chain combines TRBV5-1 with TRBJ2-7, with D possibly called TRBD1 or TRBD2 (6 bases each). The CDR3 reads CASSLAGGRGHEQYF. The CDR3 DNA reads TGCGCCAGCAGCTTGGCCGGGGGCAGGGGCCACGAGCAGTACTTC.